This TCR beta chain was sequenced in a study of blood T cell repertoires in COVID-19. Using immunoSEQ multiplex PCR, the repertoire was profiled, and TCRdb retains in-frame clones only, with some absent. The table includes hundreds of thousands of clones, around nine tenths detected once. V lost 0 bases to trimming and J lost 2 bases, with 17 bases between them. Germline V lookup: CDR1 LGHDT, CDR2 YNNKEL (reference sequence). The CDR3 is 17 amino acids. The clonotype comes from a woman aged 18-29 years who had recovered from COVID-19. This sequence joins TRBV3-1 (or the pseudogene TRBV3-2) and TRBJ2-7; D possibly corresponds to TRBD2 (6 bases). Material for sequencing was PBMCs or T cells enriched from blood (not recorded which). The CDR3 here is CASSQDFRTKYTYEQYF. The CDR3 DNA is TGTGCCAGCAGCCAAGATTTTAGGACTAAATATACCTACGAGCAGTACTTC.